The rows below give T cell receptor beta chains drawn from one sample of a study of beta chain features in type 1 diabetes. The repertoire was sequenced with immunoSEQ multiplex PCR; TCRdb's copy has only in-frame clones and lacks some. The data show around 650,000 clones, over 10% seen once. Sequenced material: naive CD4+ T cells from blood. The receptors here all came from a man aged 30-40 years with type 1 diabetes. The CDR3 runs from the conserved cysteine through the conserved F or W. The D gene is left open where the match is weak. Some rows have no size entry. The others give once, few or many, or a class for an expanded clone.

J,size,length,V,D,CDR3,DNA
TRBJ2-5,few,14,TRBV9,NA,CASSVGIYGETQYF,TGTGCCAGCAGCGTAGGGATCTATGGGGAGACCCAGTACTTC
TRBJ2-5,NA,13,TRBV6-1,NA,CASSRQNQETQYF,TGTGCCAGCAGTAGACAGAACCAAGAGACCCAGTACTTC
TRBJ2-5,NA,13,TRBV10-3,NA,CAIGPADQETQYF,TGTGCCATCGGTCCAGCGGACCAAGAGACCCAGTACTTC
TRBJ2-2,NA,12,TRBV2,NA,CASSEIAGELFF,TGTGCCAGCAGTGAGATTGCCGGGGAGCTGTTTTTT
TRBJ1-6,few,13,TRBV19,NA,CASKWQVGSPLHF,TGTGCCAGTAAATGGCAGGTTGGCTCACCCCTCCACTTT
TRBJ1-6,NA,16,TRBV18,TRBD1,CASSPWDSSYNSPLHF,TGTGCCAGCTCACCTTGGGACAGCTCCTATAATTCACCCCTCCACTTT
TRBJ1-5,NA,14,TRBV7-9,NA,CASSLGTTGQPQHF,TGTGCCAGCAGCTTAGGAACAACGGGGCAGCCCCAGCATTTT
TRBJ2-7,few,12,TRBV29-1,NA,CSVGTTSYEQYF,TGCAGCGTTGGGACTACCTCCTACGAGCAGTACTTC
TRBJ2-3,NA,14,TRBV7-9,TRBD2,CASSFGLAGDTQYF,TGTGCCAGCAGCTTTGGACTAGCAGGGGATACGCAGTATTTT
TRBJ2-5,few,12,TRBV18,NA,CASSSGAETQYF,TGTGCCAGCTCGTCAGGGGCGGAGACCCAGTACTTC
TRBJ2-2,NA,16,TRBV12-5,NA,CASGSKDGRGTGELFF,TGTGCTAGTGGTTCCAAGGACGGGCGGGGCACCGGGGAGCTGTTTTTT
TRBJ2-7,NA,12,TRBV29-1,NA,CSVGKESYEQYF,TGCAGCGTTGGTAAGGAGTCCTACGAGCAGTACTTC
TRBJ1-2,NA,17,TRBV7-9,TRBD1,CASSLAGAGQSNYGYTF,TGTGCCAGCAGCTTAGCGGGGGCGGGACAGTCCAACTATGGCTACACCTTC
TRBJ2-7,NA,17,TRBV7-2,TRBD2,CASSFLAGGPAPYEQYF,TGTGCCAGCAGCTTCTTAGCGGGGGGGCCGGCCCCCTACGAGCAGTACTTC
TRBJ2-6,NA,16,TRBV19,TRBD1,CASSDWTGSGANVLTF,TGTGCCAGTAGTGACTGGACAGGATCTGGGGCCAACGTCCTGACTTTC
TRBJ1-6,NA,15,TRBV7-2,TRBD1,CASSLLGTGNSPLHF,TGTGCCAGCAGCCTATTAGGGACAGGGAATTCACCCCTCCACTTT
TRBJ1-1,few,17,TRBV7-3,TRBD1,CASSLVGAQGDGTEAFF,TGTGCCAGCAGCTTAGTCGGGGCACAGGGGGATGGAACTGAAGCTTTCTTT
TRBJ1-1,NA,14,TRBV6-6,NA,CASTTTSGDTEAFF,TGTGCCAGCACCACGACCTCAGGGGACACTGAAGCTTTCTTT
TRBJ2-2,NA,15,TRBV7-2,NA,CASSLRAPGTGELFF,TGTGCCAGCAGCTTACGAGCCCCGGGCACCGGGGAGCTGTTTTTT
TRBJ1-2,NA,14,TRBV7-2,TRBD1,CASSWRQGSRGYTF,TGTGCCAGCAGCTGGAGACAGGGAAGTCGTGGCTACACCTTC
TRBJ1-4,NA,15,TRBV7-2,TRBD1,CASSSPGQGSEKLFF,TGTGCCAGCAGCTCCCCGGGACAGGGGTCTGAAAAACTGTTTTTT
TRBJ1-1,few,12,TRBV10-3,NA,CASTGQGTEAFF,TGTGCCAGCACAGGGCAGGGCACTGAAGCTTTCTTT
TRBJ1-6,NA,13,TRBV2,NA,CASSAGTAQALHF,TGTGCCAGCAGCGCCGGGACTGCTCAAGCCCTCCACTTT
TRBJ2-3,NA,17,TRBV29-1,TRBD2,CSVERAGGPTSTDTQYF,TGCAGCGTTGAAAGAGCGGGGGGTCCAACTAGCACAGATACGCAGTATTTT
TRBJ2-1,NA,13,TRBV2,TRBD1,CASSAQGVDEQFF,TGTGCCAGCAGTGCACAGGGGGTCGATGAGCAGTTCTTC
TRBJ2-2,NA,18,TRBV19,NA,CASSMGSNQARDTGELFF,TGTGCCAGTAGTATGGGTAGCAACCAAGCTCGCGACACCGGGGAGCTGTTTTTT
TRBJ1-2,NA,14,TRBV2,TRBD1,CASRTGNLAYGYTF,TGTGCCAGCAGGACAGGGAACCTCGCCTATGGCTACACCTTC
TRBJ2-3,NA,15,TRBV9,NA,CASSVAGFFTDTQYF,TGTGCCAGCAGCGTAGCGGGCTTTTTCACAGATACGCAGTATTTT
TRBJ2-3,NA,11,TRBV29-1,NA,CSVALTDTQYF,TGCAGCGTCGCACTCACAGATACGCAGTATTTT
TRBJ2-3,NA,14,TRBV19,TRBD2,CASSRTSGEDTQYF,TGTGCCAGTTCTAGGACTAGCGGGGAAGATACGCAGTATTTT
TRBJ1-1,NA,13,TRBV6-5,NA,CASSPGIGTEAFF,TGTGCCAGCAGTCCGGGGATAGGGACTGAAGCTTTCTTT
TRBJ2-1,few,12,TRBV29-1,NA,CSVDSQADEQFF,TGCAGCGTTGACTCTCAGGCCGATGAGCAGTTCTTC
TRBJ2-7,few,16,TRBV4-3,NA,CASSQGPGRSAPEQYF,TGCGCCAGCAGCCAAGGACCTGGCCGTTCTGCTCCTGAGCAGTACTTC
TRBJ2-5,NA,14,TRBV7-2,TRBD1,CASSYGQGGETQYF,TGTGCCAGCAGTTACGGACAGGGAGGAGAGACCCAGTACTTC
TRBJ2-1,NA,18,TRBV5-4,TRBD2,CASSLAIAGASSYNEQFF,TGTGCCAGCAGCTTGGCAATAGCGGGGGCTAGCTCCTACAATGAGCAGTTCTTC
TRBJ1-5,few,15,TRBV5-1,NA,CASSLEGQSNQPQHF,TGCGCCAGCAGCTTGGAGGGACAAAGCAATCAGCCCCAGCATTTT
TRBJ1-1,NA,14,TRBV7-3,NA,CASSQSTGNTEAFF,TGTGCCAGCAGCCAATCTACAGGGAACACTGAAGCTTTCTTT
TRBJ1-1,NA,15,TRBV6-5,TRBD1,CASSYSDRANTEAFF,TGTGCCAGCAGTTACTCCGACAGGGCGAACACTGAAGCTTTCTTT
TRBJ2-3,NA,16,TRBV12-5,TRBD2,CASGPGLAGVGDTQYF,TGTGCTAGTGGTCCAGGACTAGCGGGGGTTGGCGATACGCAGTATTTT
TRBJ1-4,few,13,TRBV7-2,NA,CASSTAPGEKLFF,TGTGCCAGCAGCACAGCCCCGGGGGAAAAACTGTTTTTT
TRBJ2-1,NA,13,TRBV2,TRBD1,CASGSTGGNEQFF,TGTGCCAGCGGGTCCACAGGGGGGAATGAGCAGTTCTTC
TRBJ2-5,NA,15,TRBV2,TRBD2,CASTRDSGDKETQYF,TGTGCCAGCACAAGGGATAGCGGGGACAAAGAGACCCAGTACTTC
TRBJ1-2,few,17,TRBV2,NA,CASSESPLGGSNYGYTF,TGTGCCAGCAGTGAATCCCCATTAGGAGGTTCCAACTATGGCTACACCTTC
TRBJ2-7,NA,12,TRBV18,NA,CASSQGEYEQYF,TGTGCCAGCTCGCAGGGCGAGTACGAGCAGTACTTC
TRBJ2-1,NA,15,TRBV11-2,TRBD2,CASSLITGLGNEQFF,TGTGCCAGCAGCTTAATCACAGGACTAGGCAATGAGCAGTTCTTC
TRBJ1-1,few,17,TRBV19,TRBD1,CASTFWGETGRNTEAFF,TGTGCCAGTACCTTTTGGGGGGAGACAGGGAGGAACACTGAAGCTTTCTTT
TRBJ2-3,NA,15,TRBV7-2,NA,CASSLAPLATDTQYF,TGTGCCAGCAGCTTAGCCCCCCTAGCAACAGATACGCAGTATTTT
TRBJ1-2,NA,14,TRBV6-6,TRBD1,CASSLDRGDYGYTF,TGTGCCAGCAGTTTGGACAGGGGAGACTATGGCTACACCTTC
TRBJ1-1,NA,14,TRBV4-2,NA,CASSQERWGAEAFF,TGTGCCAGCAGCCAAGAGCGTTGGGGGGCTGAAGCTTTCTTT
TRBJ2-1,NA,15,TRBV7-2,NA,CASTAGRSSYNEQFF,TGTGCCAGCACCGCGGGGCGGAGCTCCTACAATGAGCAGTTCTTC
TRBJ1-2,NA,14,TRBV28,NA,CASSLALANYGYTF,TGTGCCAGCAGTTTAGCGTTAGCTAACTATGGCTACACCTTC
TRBJ1-2,few,13,TRBV7-3,NA,CASSLGQNYGYTF,TGTGCCAGCAGCTTAGGGCAGAACTATGGCTACACCTTC
TRBJ2-3,NA,13,TRBV29-1,NA,CSEGTRGTDTQYF,TGCAGCGAGGGAACACGGGGCACAGATACGCAGTATTTT
TRBJ1-2,few,13,TRBV6-6,NA,CASTPGVNYGYTF,TGTGCCAGCACCCCGGGGGTTAACTATGGCTACACCTTC
TRBJ2-1,NA,16,TRBV4-2,NA,CASSPPWGAANNEQFF,TGTGCCAGCAGCCCCCCGTGGGGAGCAGCCAACAATGAGCAGTTCTTC
TRBJ2-5,NA,15,TRBV19,NA,CASSPVPGGEETQYF,TGTGCCAGTAGTCCGGTACCCGGGGGAGAAGAGACCCAGTACTTC
TRBJ1-5,NA,14,TRBV21-1,NA,CASSKYTDNQPQHF,TGTGCCAGCAGCAAATACACAGACAATCAGCCCCAGCATTTT
TRBJ2-5,NA,10,TRBV29-1,NA,CSVELETQYF,TGCAGCGTTGAACTGGAGACCCAGTACTTC
TRBJ1-5,few,13,TRBV27,NA,CASSWMGNQPQHF,TGTGCCAGCAGTTGGATGGGCAATCAGCCCCAGCATTTT
TRBJ2-5,NA,14,TRBV5-6,TRBD2,CASSSGGARETQYF,TGTGCCAGTAGCAGCGGGGGGGCACGAGAGACCCAGTACTTC